The 22 T cell receptor beta chains listed next were all sequenced from one sample in a study of shared clonotypes between healthy human individuals. Some clones are missing from TCRdb's copy, which holds only in-frame ones; the method was immunoSEQ multiplex PCR. The repertoire holds millions of clones, 85% to 95% seen once, with about 0.13% in the top ten. The source material was naive CD4+ T cells sorted from blood. Subset denoted: CD45RA+ positively selected. The receptor source for this set is a young man in good health.

The chain combines TRBV7-9 with TRBJ1-2; D may be TRBD1 (5 bases). Trimming took off 0 bases at V and 4 bases at J, with 12 bases between the two ends. Germline values: CDR1 SEHNR, CDR2 FQNEAQ (reference sequence). The CDR3 extends over 15 amino acids. CDR3 bases: TGTGCCAGCAGCTTAGCGGGCAGCCAGGGCTATGGCTACACCTTC. Translating it yields CASSLAGSQGYGYTF. Filled out from reference TRBV7-9 and TRBJ1-2, the complete variable domain reads DTGVSQNPRHKITKRGQNVTFRCDPISEHNRLYWYRQTLGQGPEFLTYFQNEAQLEKSRLLSDRFSAERPKGSFSTLEIQRTEQGDSAMYLCASSLAGSQGYGYTFGSGTRLTVV.

The rearrangement uses TRBV30 and TRBJ1-4, with 11 bases fitting TRBD1. This CDR3 is built from 16 residues. J gave up 5 bases and V 0 bases, and 5 bases lay outside the gene matches. Germline loops: CDR1 GTSNPN, CDR2 SVGIG (reference sequence). The CDR3 here is CAWSVQGTGGNEKLFF. The CDR3 DNA is TGTGCCTGGAGTGTACAGGGGACAGGGGGAAATGAAAAACTGTTTTTT.

The chain recombines TRBV27 with TRBJ1-4; 12 bases line up with TRBD1. Germline V gene sequence: CDR1 MNHEY, CDR2 SMNVEV (reference sequence). The J segment lost 3 bases and the V segment lost 5 bases, leaving 4 bases of the junction unmatched. The CDR3 runs to 16 residues. CDR3 nucleotides: TGTGCCAGCAGTAGGGACAGGGGGCTAGCTAATGAAAAACTGTTTTTT. As protein: CASSRDRGLANEKLFF.

The chain is built from TRBV11-3 and TRBJ2-1; D could derive from TRBD1 or TRBD2 (5 bases each). CDR1 SGHNT and CDR2 YENEEA come from the germline V gene. Between the trimmed V and J ends, which lost 4 bases and 9 bases, there was a span of 7 bases. The CDR3 runs 11 residues. The CDR3 reads CASSSGREQFF. Here the CDR3 DNA reads TGTGCCAGCAGCTCGGGACGTGAGCAGTTCTTC.

This clone occurred once. The rearrangement joins TRBV27 to TRBJ2-3, with D hard to call. Trimming removed 4 bases at V and 7 bases at J, with 9 bases between. The germline CDR1 and CDR2 sequences are MNHEY and SMNVEV (reference sequence). There are 12 residues in the CDR3. As DNA, the CDR3 is TGTGCCAGCAGTTCCCTAGGTTATACGCAGTATTTT. Its protein is CASSSLGYTQYF.

The CDR3: CASSLMDGSPQHF. Written as DNA, the CDR3 is TGCGCCAGCAGCTTGATGGACGGTTCGCCCCAGCATTTT. V usage is TRBV5-1 and J usage is TRBJ1-5, with D uncertain. The CDR3 runs 13 residues. CDR1 SGHRS and CDR2 YFSETQ come from the germline V gene. Deletions cut 1 base from V and 9 bases from J, with 11 bases between.

This chain uses TRBV2 with TRBJ1-5; D is possibly TRBD1 (5 bases). From germline, CDR1 is SNHLY and CDR2 FYNNEI. The CDR3 covers 15 residues. The germline V and J ends were trimmed by 2 bases and 1 base, with 9 bases remaining between them. The CDR3: CASSEQGWSNQPQHF. In DNA, the CDR3 is TGTGCCAGCAGTGAACAGGGTTGGAGCAATCAGCCCCAGCATTTT.

This rearrangement joins TRBV10-3 to TRBJ2-5; TRBD1 matches 8 bases. CDR1 and CDR2 from the germline V gene are ENHRY and SYGVKD. V trimming: 6 bases; J trimming: 1 base; junction bases outside the gene matches: 4. The length of the CDR3 is 14 residues. The CDR3 spells CAIRDRALQETQYF. The CDR3 nucleotides are TGTGCCATCAGGGACAGGGCCCTCCAAGAGACCCAGTACTTC.

A single count supports this clone. This chain uses TRBV10-1 with TRBJ2-7; TRBD2 aligns across 11 bases. Germline V gene lookup returns CDR1 WNHNN and CDR2 SYGVQD (reference sequence). This CDR3 contains 15 residues. V lost 3 bases and J lost 1; bases outside the gene matches: 2. In DNA form, the CDR3 reads TGCGCCAGCAGTGAATTAGCGGGGGGGTCCTACGAGCAGTACTTC. Protein: CASSELAGGSYEQYF.

The J gene is TRBJ2-5, the V gene TRBV9; perhaps TRBD2 as D (6 bases). Germline V gene sequence: CDR1 SGDLS, CDR2 YYNGEE. This CDR3 has 15 residues. Trimming took 4 bases from V and 3 from J, leaving 16 bases between them. CDR3 residues: CASSPPGTVKETQYF. The CDR3 region has the DNA TGTGCCAGCAGCCCACCCGGGACTGTTAAAGAGACCCAGTACTTC. Full variable domain (missing parts from reference TRBV9 and TRBJ2-5): DSGVTQTPKHLITATGQRVTLRCSPRSGDLSVYWYQQSLDQGLQFLIQYYNGEERAKGNILERFSAQQFPDLHSELNLSSLELGDSALYFCASSPPGTVKETQYFGPGTRLLVL.

The rearrangement links TRBV28 to TRBJ1-3; 10 bases fit TRBD1. Germline CDR1 reads MDHEN; CDR2 reads SYDVKM. The CDR3 spans 16 residues. The J segment lost 3 bases and the V segment lost 4 bases, leaving 6 bases of the junction unmatched. In nucleotides, the CDR3 is TGTGCCAGCAGTTCGCCCGGGACAGGGGATGGAAACACCATATATTTT. This translates into CASSSPGTGDGNTIYF.

This rearrangement joins TRBV2 to TRBJ2-1, with a possible D match to TRBD2 (5 bases). The CDR3 consists of 13 residues. The V end was cut by 8 bases, the J end by 6 bases, with 14 bases between. Germline CDR1 reads SNHLY; CDR2 reads FYNNEI. The DNA of the CDR3 is TGTGCCAGCGGGGAGACACTGGTCAATGAGCAGTTCTTC. It encodes CASGETLVNEQFF.

To note about this clone: Other DNA variants within this sample encode the same CDR3. The chain uses TRBV6-5 and TRBJ1-5, with D perhaps matching TRBD1 (5 bases). Between the trimmed V and J ends, which lost 6 bases and 4 bases, there was a span of 10 bases. Germline values: CDR1 MNHEY, CDR2 SVGAGI. There are 13 residues in the CDR3. CDR3 protein: CASSRRVNQPQHF. The CDR3 coding sequence is TGTGCCAGCAGCCGCAGGGTAAATCAGCCCCAGCATTTT.

This clone was seen a single time. This chain connects TRBV2 to TRBJ2-7; 9 bases fit TRBD1. The CDR3 consists of 14 residues. Germline assignment: CDR1 SNHLY and CDR2 FYNNEI. J was trimmed by 3 bases and V by 1 base; bases with no gene match: 1. Written as DNA, the CDR3 is TGTGCCAGCAGTGAAGAGACAGGGGGCTACGAGCAGTACTTC. It is translated as CASSEETGGYEQYF.

The chain is built from TRBV30 and TRBJ2-6; no clear D gene. The CDR3 totals 17 residues. V gave up 1 base and J gave up 0 bases, with 13 bases separating them. Germline loops: CDR1 GTSNPN, CDR2 SVGIG (reference sequence). This CDR3 reads CAWSGGKIPSGANVLTF. DNA of the CDR3: TGTGCCTGGAGTGGGGGTAAAATCCCCTCTGGGGCCAACGTCCTGACTTTC. The full variable domain, completed using reference TRBV30 and TRBJ2-6, is SQTIHQWPATLVQPVGSPLSLECTVEGTSNPNLYWYRQAAGRGLQLLFYSVGIGQISSEVPQNLSASRPQDRQFILSSKKLLLSDSGFYLCAWSGGKIPSGANVLTFGAGSRLTVL.

The chain carries TRBV30 and TRBJ1-3; D perhaps matches TRBD1 (5 bases). The V and J ends lost 7 bases and 2 bases respectively, with 9 bases between them. The CDR3 consists of 12 residues. CDR1 is GTSNPN and CDR2 is SVGIG in the germline V gene (reference sequence). CDR3 protein: CASGGAGNTIYF. For the CDR3, the DNA is TGTGCCTCCGGGGGGGCTGGAAACACCATATATTTT.

The DNA for the CDR3 is TGTGCCAGCACCCTAGACAGGGGGCAAGGCTACACCTTC. It specifies CASTLDRGQGYTF. The rearrangement joins TRBV28 to TRBJ1-2; 10 bases line up with TRBD1. Germline V gives CDR1 MDHEN, CDR2 SYDVKM. V lost 7 bases to trimming and J lost 8 bases; unmatched junction nucleotides: 7. This CDR3 region has 13 residues.

The chain carries TRBV30 and TRBJ1-4; maybe TRBD1 (6 bases). The V gene lost 4 bases and the J gene lost 7 bases, with 13 bases spanning the gap. Germline-derived CDR1 and CDR2 are GTSNPN and SVGIG (reference sequence). This CDR3 is 13 amino acids long. CDR3 sequence (DNA): TGTGCCTGGACGGGAAACAGGGCTGAAAAACTGTTTTTT. Translating gives CAWTGNRAEKLFF.

This clone has more than one count but fewer than ten. This sequence joins TRBV27 and TRBJ1-6; D call uncertain. Germline CDR1 MNHEY, CDR2 SMNVEV (reference sequence). The CDR3 spans 13 residues. Trimming took off 4 bases at V and 10 bases at J, with 11 bases between the two ends. As DNA, the CDR3 is TGTGCCAGCAGTTACGGGATACGATCACCCCTCCACTTT. It yields the protein CASSYGIRSPLHF.

The chain links TRBV28 to TRBJ1-1; 12 nucleotides match TRBD1. Per germline, CDR1 MDHEN and CDR2 SYDVKM. This CDR3 has 15 amino acids. V lost 6 bases, J lost 5 bases, and 7 bases stayed unmatched. CDR3 nucleotides: TGTGCCAGCAGGGGACAGGGGGCGCTGAGGACTGAAGCTTTCTTT. It codes for CASRGQGALRTEAFF.

The chain recombines TRBV6-1 with TRBJ2-2, with D possibly being TRBD1 (5 bases). CDR1 is MNHNS, CDR2 SASEGT, per germline. Trimming stripped 1 base from V and 5 bases from J, with 11 bases between. The CDR3 is made up of 15 amino acids. The CDR3 nucleotides are TGTGCCAGCAGTGAAGGCTCAGGGTGGACCGGGGAGCTGTTTTTT. Translation: CASSEGSGWTGELFF.

This chain links TRBV9 with TRBJ1-3; D gene ambiguous. The ends were cut back, 4 bases at V and 3 bases at J, with 8 bases in the middle. CDR1 is SGDLS, CDR2 YYNGEE, per germline. The CDR3 contains 13 residues. The CDR3, as DNA: TGTGCCAGCAGCCTCCAGTATGGAAACACCATATATTTT. Protein sequence: CASSLQYGNTIYF.